This T cell receptor (beta chain) is from a study of T cell responses to AZD1222 COVID-19 vaccine. Study outcomes and limitations: Baseline seropositives among AZD1222 recipients totaled only five to seven. It should be noted that donors were predominantly white British and more often female, and clonal diversity was possibly underestimated.

Data came from immunoSEQ multiplex PCR; TCRdb stores just in-frame clones and leaves some out. Of about 120,000 clones in the sample, 75% to 95% were seen once. About this clone: Its antigen is unknown.

The germline V gene encodes CDR1 LGHDT and CDR2 YNNKEL (reference sequence). V was trimmed by 0 bases and J by 6 bases, leaving 8 bases between them. This CDR3 is built from 13 residues. This clonotype was obtained from an adult who received the MenACWY meningococcal vaccine as a control. This material consisted of peripheral blood, taken 28 days after the second dose of the MenACWY control vaccine. The chain employs TRBV3-1 (or the pseudogene TRBV3-2) and TRBJ1-2; D is uncertain. The CDR3 DNA is TGTGCCAGCAGCCAAGATCGTCGAGATGGCTACACCTTC. Encoded protein: CASSQDRRDGYTF.